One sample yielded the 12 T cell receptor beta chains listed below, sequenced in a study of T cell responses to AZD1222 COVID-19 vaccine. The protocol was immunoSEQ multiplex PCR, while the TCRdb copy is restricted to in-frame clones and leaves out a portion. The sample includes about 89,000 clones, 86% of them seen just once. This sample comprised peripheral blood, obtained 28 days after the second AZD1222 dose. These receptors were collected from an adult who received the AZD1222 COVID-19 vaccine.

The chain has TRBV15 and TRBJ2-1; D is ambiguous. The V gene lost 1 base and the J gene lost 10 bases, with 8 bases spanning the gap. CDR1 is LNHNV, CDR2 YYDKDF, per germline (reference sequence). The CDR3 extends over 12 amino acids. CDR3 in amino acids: CATSRGVSEQFF. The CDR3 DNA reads TGTGCCACCAGCAGAGGGGTAAGCGAGCAGTTCTTC. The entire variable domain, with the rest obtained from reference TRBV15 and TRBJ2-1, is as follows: DAMVIQNPRYQVTQFGKPVTLSCSQTLNHNVMYWYQQKSSQAPKLLFHYYDKDFNNEADTPDNFQSRRPNTSFCFLDIRSPGLGDTAMYLCATSRGVSEQFFGPGTRLTVL.

CDR3 sequence (DNA): TGTGCCAGCAGTTATCACAGAGGAATAAACACTGAAGCTTTCTTT. Its protein is CASSYHRGINTEAFF. The rearrangement links TRBV28 to TRBJ1-1; D is unresolved. Germline loops: CDR1 MDHEN, CDR2 SYDVKM. Trimming took off 4 bases at V and 2 bases at J, with 14 bases between the two ends. CDR3 length equals 15 residues.

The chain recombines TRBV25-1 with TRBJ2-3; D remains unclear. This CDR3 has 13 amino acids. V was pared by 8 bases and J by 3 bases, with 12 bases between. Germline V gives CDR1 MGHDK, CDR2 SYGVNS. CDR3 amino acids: CASSWGGTDTQYF. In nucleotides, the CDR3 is TGTGCCAGCTCCTGGGGTGGTACAGATACGCAGTATTTT.

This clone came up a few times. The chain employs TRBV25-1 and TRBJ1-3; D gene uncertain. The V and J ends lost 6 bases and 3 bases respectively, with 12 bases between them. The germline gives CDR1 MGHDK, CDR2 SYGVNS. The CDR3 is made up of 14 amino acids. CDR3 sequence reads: CASREGGNGNTIYF. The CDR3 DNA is TGTGCCAGCAGGGAGGGAGGGAATGGAAACACCATATATTTT. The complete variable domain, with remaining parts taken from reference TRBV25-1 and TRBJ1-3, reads EADIYQTPRYLVIGTGKKITLECSQTMGHDKMYWYQQDPGMELHLIHYSYGVNSTEKGDLSSESTVSRIRTEHFPLTLESARPSHTSQYLCASREGGNGNTIYFGEGSWLTVV.

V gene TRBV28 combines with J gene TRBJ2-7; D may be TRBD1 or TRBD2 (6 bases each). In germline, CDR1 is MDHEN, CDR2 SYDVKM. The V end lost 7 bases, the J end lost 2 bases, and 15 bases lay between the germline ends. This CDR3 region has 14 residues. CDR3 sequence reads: CASTLGGIPYEQYF. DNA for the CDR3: TGTGCCAGCACCTTAGGGGGGATCCCCTACGAGCAGTACTTC. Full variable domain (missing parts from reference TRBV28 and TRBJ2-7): DVKVTQSSRYLVKRTGEKVFLECVQDMDHENMFWYRQDPGLGLRLIYFSYDVKMKEKGDIPEGYSVSREKKERFSLILESASTNQTSMYLCASTLGGIPYEQYFGPGTRLTVT.

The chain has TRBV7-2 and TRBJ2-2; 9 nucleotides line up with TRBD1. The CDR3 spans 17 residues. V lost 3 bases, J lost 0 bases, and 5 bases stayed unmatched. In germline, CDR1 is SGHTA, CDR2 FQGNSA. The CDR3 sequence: CASSFGQGIANTGELFF. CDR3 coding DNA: TGTGCCAGCAGCTTCGGACAGGGGATCGCGAACACCGGGGAGCTGTTTTTT.

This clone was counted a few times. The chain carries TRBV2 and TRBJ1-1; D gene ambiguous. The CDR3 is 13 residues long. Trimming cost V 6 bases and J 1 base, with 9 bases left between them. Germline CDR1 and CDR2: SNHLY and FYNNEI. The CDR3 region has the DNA TGTGCCAGCAGGGAGGACGGGAACACTGAAGCTTTCTTT. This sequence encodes CASREDGNTEAFF.

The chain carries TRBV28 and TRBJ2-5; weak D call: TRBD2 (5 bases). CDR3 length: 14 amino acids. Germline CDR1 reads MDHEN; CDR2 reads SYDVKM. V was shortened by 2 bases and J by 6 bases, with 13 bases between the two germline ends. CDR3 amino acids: CASSLAGVIKTQYF. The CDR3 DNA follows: TGTGCCAGCAGTTTAGCCGGGGTAATCAAGACCCAGTACTTC.

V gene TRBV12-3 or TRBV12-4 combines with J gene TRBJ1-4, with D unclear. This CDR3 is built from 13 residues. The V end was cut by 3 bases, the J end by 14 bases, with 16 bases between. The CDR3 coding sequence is TGTGCCAGCAGTTTCTTCCAGTCTCAGAATCTGTTTTTT. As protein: CASSFFQSQNLFF.

The CDR3 region is CASSLWGLRETQYF. The CDR3 DNA sequence: TGTGCCAGCAGTTTGTGGGGGCTAAGGGAGACCCAGTACTTC. The chain is built from TRBV28 and TRBJ2-5; D is possibly TRBD1 (6 bases). The CDR3 runs to 14 residues. With 3 bases removed from V and 5 bases from J, the gap between germline ends came to 13 bases. Germline V gene sequence: CDR1 MDHEN, CDR2 SYDVKM.

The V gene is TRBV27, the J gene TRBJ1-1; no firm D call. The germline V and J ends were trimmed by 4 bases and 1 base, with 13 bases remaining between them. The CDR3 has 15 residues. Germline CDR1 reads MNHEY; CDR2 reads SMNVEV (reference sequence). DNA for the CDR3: TGTGCCAGCAGTTCACACCGAACGGCGAACACTGAAGCTTTCTTT. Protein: CASSSHRTANTEAFF.

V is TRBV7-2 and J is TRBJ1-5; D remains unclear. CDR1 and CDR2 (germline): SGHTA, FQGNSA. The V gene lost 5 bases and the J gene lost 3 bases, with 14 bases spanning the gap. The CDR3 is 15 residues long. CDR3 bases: TGTGCCAGCAGCCAATTCGACCCGGACAATCAGCCCCAGCATTTT. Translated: CASSQFDPDNQPQHF.